Listed below are T cell receptor beta chains from one sample, sequenced in a study of blood T cell repertoires in COVID-19. Profiling relied on immunoSEQ multiplex PCR, and the TCRdb table lists in-frame clones only, not all of them. Here the sample spans roughly 150,000 clones, approximately 84% being singletons. The sample taken for sequencing was peripheral blood. The receptors stem from a woman over 75 with COVID-19, enrolled during active disease. Both conserved end residues are trimmed from each CDR3. A D gene is named only where the DNA matches it firmly. Clone sizes are given selectively: once, few, many, or a class where the clone is expanded.

TRBD2	TRBJ2-7	TRBV5-1	16	-	ASSSSPGTSGGLYEQY
-	TRBJ1-5	TRBV11-2	13	-	ASSFSGYGNQPQH
TRBD2	TRBJ2-3	TRBV27	15	-	ASSWRPRLAGGGTQY
TRBD1	TRBJ2-3	TRBV11-2	13	once	ASSSDRGTTDTQY
TRBD1	TRBJ2-1	TRBV10-3	13	-	AIKGAEGGFDEQF
-	TRBJ2-7	TRBV7-3	10	-	ASSLTRAEQY
-	TRBJ1-4	TRBV27	13	-	ASSLRARVNEKLF
-	TRBJ1-5	TRBV30	14	-	AWSVVGAASNQPQH
TRBD1	TRBJ2-7	TRBV30	10	-	ACDRGPHEQY
-	TRBJ1-2	TRBV3-1/TRBV3-2	14	-	ASRLKTGYRGGGYT
TRBD2	TRBJ2-1	TRBV27	10	-	ASSPLQRGVF
TRBD2	TRBJ2-7	TRBV7-8	12	-	ATSVTSGSYEQY